Below are 5 T cell receptor beta chains sequenced from a single sample in a study of shared clonotypes between healthy human individuals. TCRdb's copy holds only in-frame clones and misses some; the assay was immunoSEQ multiplex PCR. Of about 990,000 clones listed, roughly 74% are singletons. The sample consisted of memory CD4+ T cells from PBMCs. Noted subset: CD45RA-negative fraction. These receptors all stem from a man aged 18 to 29 in good health. Some clones in this sample may be carry-over from other donors' samples.

The chain joins TRBV4-3 to TRBJ2-3; TRBD2 aligns across 10 bases. The CDR3 contains 15 residues. Germline-derived CDR1 and CDR2 are LGHNA and YSLEER. V was pared by 4 bases and J by 6 bases, with 7 bases of the junction left unmatched. CDR3 loop: CASSRQASGSDTQYF. CDR3 nucleotide sequence: TGCGCCAGCAGCCGGCAGGCTAGCGGGAGTGATACGCAGTATTTT.

This clone was detected a few times. J is TRBJ2-7 and V is TRBV2, with a possible D match to TRBD2 (5 bases). Trimming left V 4 bases short and J 4 bases short, with 14 bases between. The CDR3 is 14 residues long. Germline V gene lookup returns CDR1 SNHLY and CDR2 FYNNEI. CDR3 sequence (DNA): TGTGCCAGCAGTGTACGGGGAAGAGGGTACGAGCAGTACTTC. It is translated as CASSVRGRGYEQYF.

For this clone: One end of the junction does not line up with germline, which may come from a read error. The chain joins TRBV30 to TRBJ2-3; D might be TRBD2 (6 bases). The CDR3 consists of 13 residues. The germline CDR1 and CDR2 sequences are GTSNPN and SVGIG (reference sequence). CDR3 amino acids: CAWRTLGEDTQYF. In nucleotides, the CDR3 is TGTGCCTGGAGGACCCTGGGGGAGGATACACAGTATTTT.

This clone was seen a handful of times. The V call is TRBV9, the J call TRBJ1-2, with 9 bases fitting TRBD1. The germline V gene encodes CDR1 SGDLS and CDR2 YYNGEE. V gave up 4 bases and J gave up 0 bases; unmatched junction bases: 7. CDR3 length: 16 residues. The CDR3 DNA reads TGTGCCAGCAGCCCTCGGACAGGGGAGGCTAACTATGGCTACACCTTC. Residues: CASSPRTGEANYGYTF.

The gene calls are TRBV5-6 and TRBJ2-1, with 11 bases that match TRBD2. The germline V gene encodes CDR1 SGHDT and CDR2 YYEEEE. The CDR3 sequence is 15 residues long. V shed 0 bases, J shed 10 bases, and the junction held 6 bases outside the gene matches. CDR3 nucleotide sequence: TGTGCCAGCAGCTTGGCCGTGGGACTAGCGGAAGAGCAGTTCTTC. This encodes CASSLAVGLAEEQFF.